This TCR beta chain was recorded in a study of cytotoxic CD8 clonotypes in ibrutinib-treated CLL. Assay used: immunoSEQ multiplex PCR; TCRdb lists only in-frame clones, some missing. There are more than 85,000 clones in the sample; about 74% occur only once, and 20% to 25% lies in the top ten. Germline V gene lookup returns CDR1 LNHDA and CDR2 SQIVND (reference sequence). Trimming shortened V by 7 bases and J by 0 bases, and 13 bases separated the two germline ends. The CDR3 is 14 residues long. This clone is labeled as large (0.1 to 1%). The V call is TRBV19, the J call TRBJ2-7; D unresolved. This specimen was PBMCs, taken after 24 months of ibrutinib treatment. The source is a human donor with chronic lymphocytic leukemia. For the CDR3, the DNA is TGTGCCAGTACCCGGACGGCGAGCTCCTACGAGCAGTACTTC. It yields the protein CASTRTASSYEQYF.